This entry describes one TCR beta chain. What it binds is not known. Treatment noted: 15 to 20 received Ad26.COV2.S at low or high dose, single or two shots; a few received placebo; per-sample allocation not given. Day 63 after the first vaccine or placebo injection was the time point for sampling. Ad26 vector vaccine expressed Wuhan-strain SARS-CoV-2 spike. Only in-frame clones appear in the TCRdb table, and some are missing; sequencing was by immunoSEQ multiplex PCR. The table lists around 300,000 clones, about nine tenths of them singletons. Germline V gene sequence: CDR1 SGHRS, CDR2 YFSETQ. The CDR3 totals 15 residues. V was pared by 0 bases and J by 1 base, with 1 base of the junction left unmatched. The sample is drawn from a study of Ad26.COV2.S vaccination and SARS-CoV-2 variants. Study summary: Intramuscular Ad26.COV2.S at 5x10^10 or 1x10^11 viral particles. Study conclusions and caveats: Spike-specific TCR breadth in vaccine recipients exceeded that seen in placebo recipients. Marked by substantial breadth, spike-specific CD8+ and CD4+ T cell responses were reportedly seen after vaccination.

The sequencing used peripheral blood, collected in a trial of Ad26.COV2.S vaccine versus placebo. The chain carries TRBV5-1 and TRBJ2-1; 7 positions agree with TRBD1. The sequence was obtained from a person between 18 and 65 years old who received the Ad26.COV2.S COVID-19 vaccine or a placebo. CDR3 bases: TGCGCCAGCAGCTTGGGACAGGGTTCCTACAATGAGCAGTTCTTC. Amino acid sequence: CASSLGQGSYNEQFF. Drawing the rest from reference TRBV5-1 and TRBJ2-1, the complete variable domain is KAGVTQTPRYLIKTRGQQVTLSCSPISGHRSVSWYQQTPGQGLQFLFEYFSETQRNKGNFPGRFSGRQFSNSRSEMNVSTLELGDSALYLCASSLGQGSYNEQFFGPGTRLTVL.